The T cell receptor (beta chain) under discussion was sequenced for a study of OX40 agonist ivuxolimab in advanced cancers. At the level of the whole study: Ivuxolimab was an agonistic, fully human IgG2 monoclonal antibody directed against OX40 (CD134), a costimulatory receptor. Intravenous ivuxolimab was administered to patients every 2 weeks at six dose levels: 0.01, 0.1, 0.3, 1.5, 3 and 10 mg/kg. Of the roughly 52 dose-escalation patients, hepatocellular carcinoma was present in about 20, melanoma in roughly 15, renal cell carcinoma in 9 and head and neck cancer in 9. In the dose-escalation cohort, 70% to 90% of patients were male, and the mean age was roughly 60 years with a range of 23 to 79. Patients were allowed to have had prior anti-PD-1, anti-PD-L1 or anti-CTLA-4 therapy, and more than 35% of the dose-escalation patients had been treated with checkpoint inhibitors. Partial responses occurred in three dose-escalation patients: two with cutaneous melanoma and one with hepatocellular carcinoma. Peripheral TCRbeta sequencing was intended to test whether TCR sequence diversity was altered and clonal T-cell expansion was caused by ivuxolimab. The monotherapy dose-escalation portion (N of about 49 patients) of the phase I ivuxolimab trial is reported in the paper.

Genomic DNA was extracted from sorted cells for sequencing of the TCRbeta CDR3 region. The immunoSEQ Assay was used to sequence the TCRbeta CDR3 regions. The source is immuneACCESS, and TCRdb retained only in-frame sequences with V and J called. Part of the clones is not carried over; for the studies checked, unresolved V genes explain less than half of this, and the remainder is unexplained. The sample records some 49,000 clones, 60% to 80% of which are singletons. The ten largest account for roughly 7.9% of the sample. On the study overall, not on this receptor specifically: After ivuxolimab, CD8+ T cells had more expanded clones than CD4+ T cells on average. Low levels of normalized T-cell clonal expansion were also seen in some nonresponding patients. At doses of 0.1 to 3.0 mg/kg, clonal expansion of both CD4+ and CD8+ blood T cells was observed from baseline to week 6. Antigen specificity was not determined for the clonally expanded peripheral T cells. In partial responders in the 0.1-3.0 mg/kg groups, normalized peripheral clonal expansion was found to be among the lowest, especially among CD8+ T cells.

Patients with autoimmune disease history or receiving systemic immunosuppression were excluded from the trial. In every dose cohort, peripheral blood was drawn for TCR sequencing at baseline, cycle 4 day 1, and cycle 7 day 1. The samples were drawn from a first-in-human, open-label, multicenter phase I dose-escalation trial of ivuxolimab. Adults with locally advanced or metastatic melanoma, renal cell, hepatocellular, or head and neck squamous cell carcinoma were enrolled in the trial. Before TCR sequencing, CD4+ and CD8+ T cells were separately sorted from peripheral blood. Trimming costs V 8 bases and J 6 bases, and their ends lie 19 bases apart. The germline V gene yields SGHTA for CDR1 and FQGNSA for CDR2. The CDR3 spans 14 residues, from the cysteine through the phenylalanine. The read is trimmed to its CDR3 DNA, 42 bases read in frame from base 1. This clone occurred once. The antigen this receptor binds is unknown. No much larger clone exists at a distance of one base, and base qualities are not known. Distinct nucleotide sequences in the sample also encode this CDR3.

The receptor comes from an adult with an advanced solid tumor such as melanoma, head and neck, liver or kidney cancer. The specimen comprised CD4+ or CD8+ T cells sorted from blood, sampled in a trial of the OX40 agonist ivuxolimab. The sequence links TRBV7-2 to TRBJ1-2; TRBD1 is possibly the D segment (6 matching bases). The CDR3 corresponds to CASSPTGGGNGYTF. The bases read TGTGCCAGCTCCCCCACCGGAGGGGGGAATGGCTACACCTTC.